The next 15 T cell receptor beta chains were all read from a single sample in a study of blood T cell repertoires in COVID-19. Sequencing was performed with immunoSEQ multiplex PCR; in TCRdb, only in-frame clones are kept and a portion is missing. Among hundreds of thousands of clones listed, roughly 84% were seen once. Sequencing was done on a sample of peripheral blood. These receptors originate from a man aged 40-49 years with acute or convalescent COVID-19.

This clone was counted a few times. V gene TRBV19 combines with J gene TRBJ1-4; no firm D call. V shed 3 bases and J shed 8 bases, with 13 bases lying between them. Per the germline V gene, CDR1 is LNHDA and CDR2 is SQIVND (reference sequence). The CDR3 spans 14 residues. The CDR3: CASSISGIGEKLFF. The CDR3 DNA sequence: TGTGCCAGTAGTATCTCCGGTATCGGGGAAAAACTGTTTTTT.

The chain combines TRBV2 with TRBJ2-1; D unclear. This CDR3 is 12 amino acids long. V gave up 6 bases and J gave up 8 bases, with 11 bases separating them. Germline loops: CDR1 SNHLY, CDR2 FYNNEI. CDR3 residues: CASRLHQYEQFF. The CDR3 nucleotides are TGTGCCAGCAGGCTCCATCAGTATGAGCAGTTCTTC.

The V and J genes are TRBV2 and TRBJ1-1, with a possible D match to TRBD1 (5 bases). This CDR3 has 14 amino acids. Trimming shortened V by 3 bases and J by 0 bases, and 8 bases separated the two germline ends. Germline assignment: CDR1 SNHLY and CDR2 FYNNEI. The DNA of the CDR3 is TGTGCCAGCAGTGACAGGGCCCTGAACACTGAAGCTTTCTTT. Its protein is CASSDRALNTEAFF.

The chain recombines TRBV7-9 with TRBJ1-4; the D is unclear. The V end was cut by 3 bases, the J end by 7 bases, with 9 bases between. CDR3 length: 13 amino acids. Germline CDR1 and CDR2: SEHNR and FQNEAQ (reference sequence). The CDR3 reads CASSLYEPEKLFF. CDR3 DNA: TGTGCCAGCAGCTTGTATGAGCCTGAAAAACTGTTTTTT.

The chain combines TRBV11-1 with TRBJ1-2; no reliable D call. CDR1 is SGHAT and CDR2 is FQDESV in the germline V gene (reference sequence). V lost 5 bases and J 8 bases, leaving 12 bases between the germline ends. The CDR3 is 12 amino acids. CDR3 amino acids: CASSPSAEGYTF. The DNA of the CDR3 is TGTGCCAGCAGCCCCTCAGCGGAGGGCTACACCTTC.

The chain recombines TRBV7-9 with TRBJ1-4; D gene ambiguous. This CDR3 is 14 amino acids long. The germline V and J ends were trimmed by 5 bases and 7 bases, with 14 bases remaining between them. Germline V gives CDR1 SEHNR, CDR2 FQNEAQ (reference sequence). Here the CDR3 reads CASSRVGGREKLFF. In nucleotides, the CDR3 is TGTGCCAGCAGCAGGGTCGGAGGACGTGAAAAACTGTTTTTT.

The chain employs TRBV6-6 and TRBJ1-3; possible D gene TRBD1, 5 bases. Germline V gene data show CDR1 as MNHNY and CDR2 as SVGAGI (reference sequence). This CDR3 is built from 15 residues. V shed 2 bases and J shed 2 bases, with 10 bases lying between them. The CDR3 loop is CASSYPTGAGNTIYF. DNA for the CDR3: TGTGCCAGCAGTTACCCGACGGGGGCTGGAAACACCATATATTTT.

The rearrangement links TRBV5-4 to TRBJ1-2; the D gene is possibly TRBD1 (5 bases). The CDR3 is made up of 19 amino acids. V was clipped by 2 bases and J by 4 bases, with 27 bases between them. Per the germline V gene, CDR1 is SGHNT and CDR2 is YYREEE (reference sequence). CDR3 DNA sequence: TGTGCCAGCAGCTTTAGGTTCCGGACACTTAACAATCAGGGCTATGGCTACACCTTC. Its protein product is CASSFRFRTLNNQGYGYTF.

The V call is TRBV9, the J call TRBJ1-1, with 10 bases lining up with TRBD1. The V gene's germline CDR1 is SGDLS and CDR2 YYNGEE. This CDR3 region has 15 residues. J gave up 3 bases and V 1 base, and 3 bases lay outside the gene matches. For the CDR3, the DNA is TGTGCCAGCAGCGTATTTGGACAGGGGGACACTGAAGCTTTCTTT. Amino acids: CASSVFGQGDTEAFF.

This chain connects TRBV5-4 to TRBJ1-1, with a possible D match to TRBD1 (6 bases). Trimming removed 0 bases at V and 4 bases at J, with 13 bases between. Germline V gene lookup returns CDR1 SGHNT and CDR2 YYREEE (reference sequence). The CDR3 extends over 15 amino acids. The CDR3 here is CASSLGGRVGTEAFF. The CDR3 DNA reads as TGTGCCAGCAGCTTGGGGGGGCGTGTGGGCACTGAAGCTTTCTTT. Full variable domain (missing parts from reference TRBV5-4 and TRBJ1-1): ETGVTQSPTHLIKTRGQQVTLRCSSQSGHNTVSWYQQALGQGPQFIFQYYREEENGRGNFPPRFSGLQFPNYSSELNVNALELDDSALYLCASSLGGRVGTEAFFGQGTRLTVV.

The J gene is TRBJ2-2, the V gene TRBV6-2 or TRBV6-3; 11 bases align to TRBD2. The CDR3 contains 17 residues. V gave up 4 bases and J gave up 3 bases; unmatched junction bases: 7. CDR1 is MNHEY, CDR2 SVGEGT, per germline. The CDR3 loop reads CASSFLGLAGDTGELFF. The CDR3 nucleotides are TGTGCCAGCAGTTTCCTCGGACTAGCGGGCGACACCGGGGAGCTGTTTTTT.

This clone was recorded once. This chain uses TRBV11-3 with TRBJ1-1; D gene ambiguous. Germline loops: CDR1 SGHNT, CDR2 YENEEA. The ends were cut back, 4 bases at V and 0 bases at J, with 6 bases in the middle. The CDR3 spans 13 residues. In nucleotides, the CDR3 is TGTGCCAGCAGCTACCGGGTGAACACTGAAGCTTTCTTT. Translating it yields CASSYRVNTEAFF.

This clone was counted between two and nine times. The chain has TRBV24-1 and TRBJ1-5; 7 bases align to TRBD1. Trimming took 2 bases from V and 6 from J; bases not matched to a gene: 3. The CDR3 has 14 amino acids. Germline lookup yields CDR1 KGHDR and CDR2 SFDVKD. Here the CDR3 reads CATSDSDRAQPQHF. CDR3 nucleotides: TGTGCCACCAGTGATTCCGACAGGGCTCAGCCCCAGCATTTT.

This clone came up a few times. The rearrangement links TRBV28 to TRBJ1-5; D perhaps matches TRBD1 (6 bases). This CDR3 contains 11 residues. Per germline, CDR1 MDHEN and CDR2 SYDVKM. V was trimmed by 4 bases and J by 13 bases, leaving 11 bases between them. In DNA form, the CDR3 reads TGTGCCAGCAGTTCAGGGGCCTCTCAGCATTTT. Translated: CASSSGASQHF.

Concerning this clone itself: A read error may produce the germline difference seen at one junction end. This chain connects TRBV7-7 to TRBJ2-5, with 8 bases matching TRBD2. Germline V gene lookup returns CDR1 SSHAT and CDR2 FNYEAQ (reference sequence). The CDR3 is 14 residues long. CDR3 sequence reads: CASSSLAGQETQYF. DNA for the CDR3: TGTGCTAGCAGCTCCTTAGCGGGACAAGAGACCCAGTACTTC.